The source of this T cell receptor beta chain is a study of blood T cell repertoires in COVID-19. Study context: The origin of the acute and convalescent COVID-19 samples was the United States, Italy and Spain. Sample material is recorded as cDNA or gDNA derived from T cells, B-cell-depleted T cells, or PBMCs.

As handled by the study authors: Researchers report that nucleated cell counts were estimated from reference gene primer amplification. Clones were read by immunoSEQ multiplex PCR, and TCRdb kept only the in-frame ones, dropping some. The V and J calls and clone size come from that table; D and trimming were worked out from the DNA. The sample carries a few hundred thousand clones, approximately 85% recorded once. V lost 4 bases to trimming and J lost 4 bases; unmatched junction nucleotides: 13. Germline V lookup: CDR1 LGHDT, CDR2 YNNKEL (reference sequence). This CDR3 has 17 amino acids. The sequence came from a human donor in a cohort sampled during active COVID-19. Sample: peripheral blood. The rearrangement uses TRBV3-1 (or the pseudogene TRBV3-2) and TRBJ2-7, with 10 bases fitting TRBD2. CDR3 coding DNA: TGTGCCAGCAGCCCCGGACAGATAGCGGGGGGTCTTTACGAGCAGTACTTC. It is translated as CASSPGQIAGGLYEQYF.